This T cell receptor (beta chain) was documented in a study of cytomegalovirus exposure and HLA in healthy donors. Study results and caveats: In the 95 to 150 validation repertoires, a later analysis found that first-cohort TCR clusters tended to co-occur.

As for this clone: Its antigen is not known.

Profiled with immunoSEQ multiplex PCR; TCRdb holds only in-frame clones, not every one. Of 150,000 or so clones listed, about 89% are singletons. With 9 bases removed from V and 3 bases from J, the gap between germline ends came to 15 bases. Germline V gene lookup returns CDR1 LNHDA and CDR2 SQIVND (reference sequence). CDR3 size: 14 residues. The V call is TRBV19, the J call TRBJ1-5; D remains ambiguous. Specimen: PBMCs. The sequence was collected from a man aged 18 to 35 in good health and CMV-seropositive. The CDR3 sequence is CASSPFGLNQPQHF. Here the CDR3 DNA reads TGTGCCAGCTCGCCGTTTGGGCTCAATCAGCCCCAGCATTTT.